Presented here are 13 T cell receptor beta chains from one specimen sequenced in a study of identical twins. TCRdb processed the 5' RACE reads anew with MiXCR; each CDR3 protein has one entry. The sample lists about 240,000 distinct CDR3 sequences, 10% to 15% occurring once. These same data were also listed under a study on yellow fever vaccine responses in identical twins.

Sequenced sample: memory (CD45RO+) T cells sorted from blood. The source of these receptors is a young woman in good health.

This clonotype was counted a few times. CDR3 sequence reads: CASSQDLGDSPLHF. DNA for the CDR3: TGCGCCAGCAGCCAAGATCTAGGGGATTCACCCCTCCACTTT. The rearrangement uses TRBV4-3 and TRBJ1-6, with D perhaps TRBD1 (5 bases). Germline CDR1 is LGHNA and CDR2 is YSLEER. The CDR3 is 14 residues long. V gave up 0 bases and J gave up 8 bases, with 8 bases separating them.

This clonotype was recorded many times. The chain employs TRBV6-1 and TRBJ2-3, with TRBD2 matching 11 bases. This CDR3 is 17 amino acids long. CDR1 is MNHNS and CDR2 is SASEGT in the germline V gene. The V segment lost 2 bases and the J segment 1 base; nucleotides outside the gene matches: 5. CDR3 DNA: TGTGCCAGCAGTGAAATGCTAGCGGGGGGCCGCACAGATACGCAGTATTTT. Amino acids: CASSEMLAGGRTDTQYF.

The chain has TRBV12-3 or TRBV12-4 and TRBJ2-7; 10 nucleotides match TRBD1. The CDR3 contains 19 residues. The J segment lost 1 base and the V segment lost 10 bases, leaving 22 bases of the junction unmatched. The CDR3 sequence: CAICYPGQGILPSSYEQYF. The CDR3 DNA is TGTGCCATCTGCTACCCGGGACAGGGGATACTACCTAGTTCCTACGAGCAGTACTTC.

The chain combines TRBV6-2 or TRBV6-3 with TRBJ2-1; the D is unclear. V dropped 4 bases and J dropped 4 bases, with 8 bases sitting between them. Per the germline V gene, CDR1 is MNHEY and CDR2 is SVGEGT. This CDR3 comprises 13 residues. CDR3 in amino acids: CASSLKPYNEQFF. The CDR3 region has the DNA TGTGCCAGCAGTTTAAAGCCTTACAATGAGCAGTTCTTC.

This clonotype was observed at least ten times. This chain joins TRBV5-1 and TRBJ2-1; possible D gene TRBD2, 5 bases. Trimming cost V 4 bases and J 0 bases, with 14 bases left between them. There are 16 residues in the CDR3. CDR1 SGHRS and CDR2 YFSETQ come from the germline V gene. The DNA for the CDR3 is TGCGCCAGCAGCCCGCCTGGGAGAAGCTCCTACAATGAGCAGTTCTTC. Protein product: CASSPPGRSSYNEQFF.

With regard to this clonotype: A much more abundant neighbour one base away suggests this may be a read error. The rearrangement links TRBV5-1 to TRBJ2-1; a possible D gene is TRBD2 (6 bases). The CDR3 is 15 amino acids. Germline assignment: CDR1 SGHRS and CDR2 YFSETQ. CDR3 residues: CASSLGAGSYNVQFF. In nucleotides, the CDR3 is TGCGCCAGCAGCTTGGGAGCGGGCTCCTACAATGTGCAGTTCTTC.

This clonotype has a count of ten or more. This chain joins TRBV12-3 or TRBV12-4 and TRBJ2-3; tentative D call: TRBD2 (6 bases). Trimming took 7 bases from V and 1 from J, leaving 12 bases between them. The length of the CDR3 is 14 residues. In DNA form, the CDR3 reads TGTGCCAGCACAATGGGACTGGGCACAGATACGCAGTATTTT. It yields the protein CASTMGLGTDTQYF.

This clonotype was seen a few times. The chain uses TRBV28 and TRBJ2-7; D not certain. The germline V gene encodes CDR1 MDHEN and CDR2 SYDVKM. CDR3 length: 12 residues. V was trimmed by 6 bases and J by 2 bases, leaving 8 bases between them. This chain's CDR3 is CASRDSTYEQYF. The CDR3 DNA is TGTGCCAGCAGAGATTCAACCTACGAGCAGTACTTC.

V usage is TRBV27 and J usage is TRBJ2-3; TRBD1 is a possible D gene (5 bases). Per the germline V gene, CDR1 is MNHEY and CDR2 is SMNVEV (reference sequence). The CDR3 contains 12 residues. Between the trimmed V and J ends, which lost 4 bases and 6 bases, there was a span of 8 bases. CDR3 sequence: CASSYKGDTQYF. CDR3 sequence (DNA): TGTGCCAGCAGTTATAAGGGGGATACGCAGTATTTT.

CDR3 bases: TGCAGTGCTAGTCCCCCGTATGGCGACGAGCAGTACTTC. It codes for CSASPPYGDEQYF. V and J are TRBV20-1 and TRBJ2-7; D gene uncertain. The V end lost 3 bases, the J end lost 5 bases, and 14 bases lay between the germline ends. The V gene's germline CDR1 is DFQATT and CDR2 SNEGSKA (reference sequence). This CDR3 has 13 residues.

This clonotype was found a few times. V gene TRBV5-4 combines with J gene TRBJ2-1; TRBD2 might be the D (5 bases). Germline lookup yields CDR1 SGHNT and CDR2 YYREEE (reference sequence). The CDR3 extends over 17 amino acids. V was pared by 0 bases and J by 7 bases, with 20 bases between. The CDR3 reads CASSLVGRRSKTNEQFF. CDR3 DNA: TGTGCCAGCAGCTTGGTTGGTCGGAGGTCGAAGACGAATGAGCAGTTCTTC.

This clonotype turned up a few times. The chain couples TRBV20-1 to TRBJ1-4; D gene ambiguous. The CDR3 is 16 residues long. Germline values: CDR1 DFQATT, CDR2 SNEGSKA (reference sequence). V was pared by 2 bases and J by 5 bases, with 18 bases between. Here the CDR3 DNA reads TGCAGTGCTAGAACCAGCTTAGGGCGCGGCAATGAAAAACTGTTTTTT. Translation: CSARTSLGRGNEKLFF.

The V gene is TRBV7-2, the J gene TRBJ1-6, with TRBD1 as a possible D gene (6 bases). Germline CDR1 SGHTA, CDR2 FQGNSA. V shed 5 bases and J shed 3 bases, with 11 bases lying between them. The CDR3 has 15 residues. The CDR3 coding sequence is TGTGCCAGCAGCCTGACAGGAAACTATAATTCACCCCTCCACTTT. Amino acid sequence: CASSLTGNYNSPLHF.